This note documents a single T cell receptor beta chain sequence. V lost 5 bases and J 3 bases, leaving 11 bases between the germline ends. The CDR3 consists of 13 residues. The V gene's germline CDR1 is MDHEN and CDR2 SYDVKM. This record belongs to a study of Graves' ophthalmopathy and Graves' hyperthyroidism. Study-level information: At initial diagnosis, peripheral blood was obtained, and this preceded any treatment.

Transcripts of RNA were the source for amplifying TCR beta CDR3 regions. HTBI primers served in a first-round RT-PCR, which a second-round multiplex PCR followed. One entry per CDR3 protein, called by TCRdb with MiXCR from the multiplex PCR reads. The repertoire holds over 150,000 distinct CDR3 sequences, with roughly two fifths as singletons. Clinicians made diagnoses from clinical symptoms, serum thyroxine, TRAb, thyroid ultrasound and orbital computed tomography. This rearrangement joins TRBV28 to TRBJ2-7; D remains unclear. Sequencing was carried out using peripheral blood. The sequence derives from a woman aged 40-49 years with Graves' ophthalmopathy. Here the CDR3 DNA reads TGTGCCAGCAGTGCCGGAGTAGGCTACGAGCAGTACTTC. This encodes CASSAGVGYEQYF.